Reported below is one T cell receptor beta chain. Its antigen is still unknown. J gave up 5 bases and V 0 bases, and 14 bases lay outside the gene matches. The length of the CDR3 is 19 residues. Germline V CDR1 and CDR2: LGHNA, YSLEER. The assay was immunoSEQ multiplex PCR, and TCRdb's table has in-frame clones only and misses some. The sample has 300,000 or so clones, roughly 87% seen once. The data derive from a study of cytomegalovirus exposure and HLA in healthy donors. Study outcomes and limitations: Listed as cytomegalovirus-associated were about 160 TCR beta chains. Rarity held for most TCR sequences, but there were some public TCRs that occurred in many donors. In vitro assays verified that a few CMV-associated chains recognized CMV antigens specifically. High specificity and sensitivity for cytomegalovirus status were reported for the classifier.

The TCR comes from a man aged 25 to 40 in good health and CMV-seronegative. The specimen sequenced was PBMCs. This chain uses TRBV4-3 with TRBJ2-3; 10 nucleotides line up with TRBD2. The CDR3 here is CASSQDFQVAGGFVDTQYF. The CDR3 DNA follows: TGCGCCAGCAGCCAAGATTTTCAAGTAGCGGGGGGTTTTGTAGATACGCAGTATTTT.